The rows below give T cell receptor beta chains drawn from one sample of a study of regulatory T cells in long-lasting Graves disease. One entry per CDR3 protein results from TCRdb running MiXCR on the multiplex PCR reads. This sample has hundreds of thousands of distinct CDR3 sequences, with approximately 15% found just once. These data were likewise used in another study, on T cells in Graves' hyperthyroidism and ophthalmopathy.

The starting material was peripheral blood mononuclear cells (PBMCs), obtained at new diagnosis, from a patient treated with antithyroid drugs. Receptors were obtained from a woman aged 25 to 39 with Graves disease. CDR3s include the opening cysteine and the closing phenylalanine or tryptophan. D genes are given only for firm matches. For some rows the clone size is stated as once, few or many, or as a class when expanded; others skip it.

clone size: many
J gene: TRBJ2-7
V gene: TRBV28
D gene: .
CDR3 DNA: TGTGCCAGCAGTTTAAAAACAGGGATCGCCCACGAGCAGTACTTC
CDR3 protein: CASSLKTGIAHEQYF

clone size: many
J gene: TRBJ2-3
V gene: TRBV6-2/TRBV6-3
D gene: TRBD1
CDR3 DNA: TGTGCCAGCATTCCCCTCCGGTTGGACAGGGGAACAGATACGCAGTATTTT
CDR3 protein: CASIPLRLDRGTDTQYF

clone size: many
J gene: TRBJ2-3
V gene: TRBV11-3
D gene: .
CDR3 DNA: TGTGCCAGCAGCTTAGGAAGGTGGGATACGCAGTATTTT
CDR3 protein: CASSLGRWDTQYF

clone size: many
J gene: TRBJ2-5
V gene: TRBV6-1
D gene: .
CDR3 DNA: TGTGCCAGCAGTGAAACAGGGAAAGAGACCCAGTACTTC
CDR3 protein: CASSETGKETQYF

clone size: .
J gene: TRBJ1-2
V gene: TRBV5-1
D gene: .
CDR3 DNA: TGCGCCAGCAGCTTAGGTGCAGGGAAGGGCTACACCTTC
CDR3 protein: CASSLGAGKGYTF

clone size: many
J gene: TRBJ1-2
V gene: TRBV20-1
D gene: .
CDR3 DNA: TGCAGTGCTATGACAGACGGCTACACCTTC
CDR3 protein: CSAMTDGYTF

clone size: many
J gene: TRBJ1-1
V gene: TRBV27
D gene: .
CDR3 DNA: TGTGCCAGCAGTTCTGAGCGAGGGAACACTGAAGCTTTCTTT
CDR3 protein: CASSSERGNTEAFF

clone size: .
J gene: TRBJ1-1
V gene: TRBV6-1
D gene: .
CDR3 DNA: TGTGCCATCTCTGGAGGGGCAGGGAGTAGTGCTGAAGCTTTCTTT
CDR3 protein: CAISGGAGSSAEAFF

clone size: many
J gene: TRBJ2-5
V gene: TRBV6-1
D gene: .
CDR3 DNA: TGTGCCAGCAGTGCACAGGTCCACGGGGAGACCCAGTACTTC
CDR3 protein: CASSAQVHGETQYF

clone size: few
J gene: TRBJ2-1
V gene: TRBV3-1
D gene: TRBD2
CDR3 DNA: TGTGCCAGCAGCCGCGGGAGGTCCTACAATGAGCAGTTCTTC
CDR3 protein: CASSRGRSYNEQFF

clone size: few
J gene: TRBJ2-7
V gene: TRBV7-9
D gene: TRBD2
CDR3 DNA: TGTGCCAGCAGCCAGAGTATTACCGGACTAGTGGCTTCCTACGAGCAGTACTTC
CDR3 protein: CASSQSITGLVASYEQYF

clone size: many
J gene: TRBJ2-3
V gene: TRBV28
D gene: .
CDR3 DNA: TGTGCCAGCAGTTTAATCGAGGGGCTGATCACAGATACGCAGTATTTT
CDR3 protein: CASSLIEGLITDTQYF

clone size: .
J gene: TRBJ1-2
V gene: TRBV20-1
D gene: .
CDR3 DNA: TGCAGTACTCAGGGGTTCATAACTAACTATGGCTACACCTTC
CDR3 protein: CSTQGFITNYGYTF

clone size: many
J gene: TRBJ2-7
V gene: TRBV28
D gene: .
CDR3 DNA: TGTGCCAGCAGTTCGGTAGTGGCCGCGTTCAAGGGTATAGACGAGCAGTACTTC
CDR3 protein: CASSSVVAAFKGIDEQYF

clone size: many
J gene: TRBJ1-1
V gene: TRBV6-1
D gene: .
CDR3 DNA: TGTGCCAGCAGTAAACAGCCCACTGAAGCTTTCTTT
CDR3 protein: CASSKQPTEAFF

clone size: .
J gene: TRBJ2-1
V gene: TRBV20-1
D gene: .
CDR3 DNA: TGCAGTGCTAGAGACAAGAGCACAGGGCCTAGGCAGTTCTTC
CDR3 protein: CSARDKSTGPRQFF

clone size: many
J gene: TRBJ2-1
V gene: TRBV6-1
D gene: TRBD2
CDR3 DNA: TGTGCCAGCAGTGAAATTTTCCCCGGGGCTAGCGGGAGGGTAGCCTACAATGAGCAGTTCTTC
CDR3 protein: CASSEIFPGASGRVAYNEQFF

clone size: many
J gene: TRBJ2-7
V gene: TRBV6-1
D gene: .
CDR3 DNA: TGTGCCACCCGGGCAGGGAATTACTACGAGCAGTACTTC
CDR3 protein: CATRAGNYYEQYF

clone size: .
J gene: TRBJ2-5
V gene: TRBV6-2/TRBV6-3
D gene: TRBD1
CDR3 DNA: TGTGCCAGCAGTCCGGACAGGGCTAACCGGGGAGAGACCCAGTACTTC
CDR3 protein: CASSPDRANRGETQYF

clone size: few
J gene: TRBJ2-7
V gene: TRBV27
D gene: TRBD1
CDR3 DNA: TGTGCCAGCAGTTTACAGGGGGCGCGTGAGCAGTACTTC
CDR3 protein: CASSLQGAREQYF

clone size: .
J gene: TRBJ2-1
V gene: TRBV20-1
D gene: TRBD2
CDR3 DNA: TGCAGTGCTAGAGTACTAGCGAATGAGCAGTTCTTC
CDR3 protein: CSARVLANEQFF

clone size: many
J gene: TRBJ2-3
V gene: TRBV19
D gene: TRBD1
CDR3 DNA: TGTGCCAGTAGTATTGGCTTGACAGGGGTGGATACGCAGTATTTT
CDR3 protein: CASSIGLTGVDTQYF

clone size: few
J gene: TRBJ1-2
V gene: TRBV6-1
D gene: TRBD1
CDR3 DNA: TGTGCCAGCAGGACCACCGGGACAGGGGAAGGCTACACCTTC
CDR3 protein: CASRTTGTGEGYTF

clone size: .
J gene: TRBJ1-5
V gene: TRBV10-3
D gene: .
CDR3 DNA: TGTGCCATCAGTGAGGGGCTGGTTCGACTTAGGAATAGCAATCAGCCCCAGCATTTT
CDR3 protein: CAISEGLVRLRNSNQPQHF

clone size: many
J gene: TRBJ1-1
V gene: TRBV28
D gene: TRBD1
CDR3 DNA: TGTGCCAGCAGCCCCGGGACAGGGGGCCGGGGCACTGAAGCTTTCTTT
CDR3 protein: CASSPGTGGRGTEAFF

clone size: many
J gene: TRBJ1-4
V gene: TRBV5-1
D gene: .
CDR3 DNA: TGCGCCAGCAGCCCCGGGAATAGTGAAAAACTGTTTTTT
CDR3 protein: CASSPGNSEKLFF

clone size: .
J gene: TRBJ2-5
V gene: TRBV7-2
D gene: .
CDR3 DNA: TGTGCCAGCAGCTTAGTGTCTACCCAGTACTTC
CDR3 protein: CASSLVSTQYF

clone size: .
J gene: TRBJ1-3
V gene: TRBV4-1
D gene: .
CDR3 DNA: TGCGCCAGCAGCCAAGGCGACCGGGTCCCCTCTGGAAACACCATATATTTT
CDR3 protein: CASSQGDRVPSGNTIYF

clone size: many
J gene: TRBJ1-3
V gene: TRBV2
D gene: .
CDR3 DNA: TGTGCCACAGGACGGGGGTCGGGAAACACCATATATTTT
CDR3 protein: CATGRGSGNTIYF

clone size: many
J gene: TRBJ1-1
V gene: TRBV27
D gene: TRBD1
CDR3 DNA: TGTGCCAGCAGTTCAGATCTCCTGGACAGGGGAATGACTGAAGCTTTCTTT
CDR3 protein: CASSSDLLDRGMTEAFF

clone size: .
J gene: TRBJ1-4
V gene: TRBV3-1
D gene: .
CDR3 DNA: TGTGCCAGCAGCCGGCGTCAGGGTAGTGAAAAACTGTTTTTT
CDR3 protein: CASSRRQGSEKLFF

clone size: many
J gene: TRBJ1-5
V gene: TRBV30
D gene: .
CDR3 DNA: TGTGCCTGGAGTCTAGGACAGACTAATCAGCCCCAGCATTTT
CDR3 protein: CAWSLGQTNQPQHF

clone size: few
J gene: TRBJ2-1
V gene: TRBV7-9
D gene: .
CDR3 DNA: TGTGCCAGCAGCTCTTCCTCCTTATCCGACTTTCTCTACAATGAGCAGTTCTTC
CDR3 protein: CASSSSSLSDFLYNEQFF

clone size: many
J gene: TRBJ1-5
V gene: TRBV27
D gene: .
CDR3 DNA: TGTGCCAGCAGTCCCCGGCGGGGCTCTAGGAATCAGCCCCAGCATTTT
CDR3 protein: CASSPRRGSRNQPQHF

clone size: .
J gene: TRBJ1-1
V gene: TRBV18
D gene: .
CDR3 DNA: TGTACCAGCTCGCCCCAGGGGCTTGGCACTGAAGCTTTCTTT
CDR3 protein: CTSSPQGLGTEAFF

clone size: few
J gene: TRBJ2-3
V gene: TRBV7-3
D gene: TRBD1
CDR3 DNA: TGTGCCAGCAGCTTAGATGGGGCGACAGGGGGTACAGATACGCAGTATTTT
CDR3 protein: CASSLDGATGGTDTQYF

clone size: .
J gene: TRBJ2-5
V gene: TRBV20-1
D gene: .
CDR3 DNA: TGCAGTGCTAGACCAACCCGGCGGGGCAGGGGGTCAGAGACCCAGTACTTC
CDR3 protein: CSARPTRRGRGSETQYF

clone size: many
J gene: TRBJ1-5
V gene: TRBV20-1
D gene: .
CDR3 DNA: TGCAGTGCTAGAGACGTGGGATCTCAGCCCCAGCATTTT
CDR3 protein: CSARDVGSQPQHF

clone size: .
J gene: TRBJ2-2
V gene: TRBV7-3
D gene: .
CDR3 DNA: TGTGCCAGCAGCCGTTGGACCGGGGAGCTGTTTTTT
CDR3 protein: CASSRWTGELFF

clone size: many
J gene: TRBJ1-2
V gene: TRBV12-3/TRBV12-4
D gene: .
CDR3 DNA: TGTGCCAGCAGTTCTACTGCAGGGAACTATGGCTACACCTTC
CDR3 protein: CASSSTAGNYGYTF

clone size: .
J gene: TRBJ2-1
V gene: TRBV9
D gene: TRBD2
CDR3 DNA: TGTGCCAGCAGCGTAGGACTAGCGGGAGGGGCCTACAATGAGCAGTTCTTC
CDR3 protein: CASSVGLAGGAYNEQFF

clone size: many
J gene: TRBJ1-1
V gene: TRBV27
D gene: .
CDR3 DNA: TGTGCCAGCAGTTTATCGGGGCCTCCTGAAGCTGAAGCTTTCTTT
CDR3 protein: CASSLSGPPEAEAFF

clone size: few
J gene: TRBJ2-3
V gene: TRBV20-1
D gene: .
CDR3 DNA: TGCAGTGCAGCCGTCCGTGGGGAGCAGTATTTT
CDR3 protein: CSAAVRGEQYF

clone size: many
J gene: TRBJ1-1
V gene: TRBV19
D gene: TRBD1
CDR3 DNA: TGTGCCAGTAGTCCGGAGACAGGGGAGAACACTGAAGCTTTCTTT
CDR3 protein: CASSPETGENTEAFF

clone size: many
J gene: TRBJ1-2
V gene: TRBV29-1
D gene: TRBD1
CDR3 DNA: TGCAGCGTTTTTTCCTGGGGACAGAGCTATGGCTACACCTTC
CDR3 protein: CSVFSWGQSYGYTF

clone size: many
J gene: TRBJ1-1
V gene: TRBV19
D gene: .
CDR3 DNA: TGTGCCAGTAGTATGGTCAGTCCAGGACGGGACACTGAAGCTTTCTTT
CDR3 protein: CASSMVSPGRDTEAFF

clone size: many
J gene: TRBJ2-5
V gene: TRBV7-2
D gene: .
CDR3 DNA: TGTGCCAGCAGCTCCGGACTACAGGGTGAGACCCAGTACTTC
CDR3 protein: CASSSGLQGETQYF

clone size: .
J gene: TRBJ1-3
V gene: TRBV11-1
D gene: .
CDR3 DNA: TGTGCCAGCAGCCCCCCCGGGGGCGGATACAACTCTGGAAACACCATATATTTT
CDR3 protein: CASSPPGGGYNSGNTIYF

clone size: once
J gene: TRBJ2-1
V gene: TRBV7-9
D gene: .
CDR3 DNA: TGTGCCAGCAGCCAAGTGGGGCAGGGGTCGGGCAATGAGCAGTTCTTC
CDR3 protein: CASSQVGQGSGNEQFF

clone size: .
J gene: TRBJ2-3
V gene: TRBV14
D gene: .
CDR3 DNA: TGTGCCAGCAGCCTCGATTTCACGGACATGGTGTTTAATACGCAGTATTTT
CDR3 protein: CASSLDFTDMVFNTQYF

clone size: many
J gene: TRBJ1-2
V gene: TRBV7-2
D gene: .
CDR3 DNA: TGTGCCAGCAGACCGGGGTTCCCCACTTTTTTTAACACCTTC
CDR3 protein: CASRPGFPTFFNTF

clone size: many
J gene: TRBJ1-2
V gene: TRBV19
D gene: .
CDR3 DNA: TGTGCCAGTAGTAGGACGGTCGGTTCGACTGGCCGCGGCTACACCTTC
CDR3 protein: CASSRTVGSTGRGYTF

clone size: many
J gene: TRBJ2-7
V gene: TRBV28
D gene: .
CDR3 DNA: TGTGCCGCACGGGGAGGACAGACCTACGAGCAGTACTTC
CDR3 protein: CAARGGQTYEQYF